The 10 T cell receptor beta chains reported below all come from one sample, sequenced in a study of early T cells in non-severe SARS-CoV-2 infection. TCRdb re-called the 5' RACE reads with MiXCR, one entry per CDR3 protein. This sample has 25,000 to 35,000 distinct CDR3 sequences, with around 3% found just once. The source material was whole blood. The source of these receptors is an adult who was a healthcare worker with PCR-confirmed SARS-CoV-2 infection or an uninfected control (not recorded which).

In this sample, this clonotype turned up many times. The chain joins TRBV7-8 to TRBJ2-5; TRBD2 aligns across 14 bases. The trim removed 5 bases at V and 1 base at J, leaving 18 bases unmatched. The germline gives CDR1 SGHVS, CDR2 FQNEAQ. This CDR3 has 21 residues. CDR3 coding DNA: TGTGCCAGCAGCAAAAGGTTGCTTCGACTAGCGGGGGGGACGATCCAAGAGACCCAGTACTTC. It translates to CASSKRLLRLAGGTIQETQYF.

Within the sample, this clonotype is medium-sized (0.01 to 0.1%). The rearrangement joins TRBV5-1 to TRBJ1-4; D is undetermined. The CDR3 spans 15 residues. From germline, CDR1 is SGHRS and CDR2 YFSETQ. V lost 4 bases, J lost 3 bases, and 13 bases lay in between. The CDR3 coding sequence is TGCGCCAGCAGCCTGGACCGGGCGGCTAATGAAAAACTGTTTTTT. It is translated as CASSLDRAANEKLFF.

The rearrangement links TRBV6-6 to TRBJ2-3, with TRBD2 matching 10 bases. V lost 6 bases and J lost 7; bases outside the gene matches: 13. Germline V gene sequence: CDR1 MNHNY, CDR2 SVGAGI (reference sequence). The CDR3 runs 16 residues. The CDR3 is CASSSSSGGARNTQYF. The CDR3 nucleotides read TGTGCCAGCAGCTCCTCCAGCGGGGGGGCCCGAAATACGCAGTATTTT.

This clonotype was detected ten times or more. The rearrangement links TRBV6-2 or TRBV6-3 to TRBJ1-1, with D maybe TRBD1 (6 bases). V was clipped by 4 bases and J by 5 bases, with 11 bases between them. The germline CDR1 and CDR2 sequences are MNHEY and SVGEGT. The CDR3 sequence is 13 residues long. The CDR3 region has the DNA TGTGCCAGCAGTTTAGGGACAAATACTGAAGCTTTCTTT. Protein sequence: CASSLGTNTEAFF.

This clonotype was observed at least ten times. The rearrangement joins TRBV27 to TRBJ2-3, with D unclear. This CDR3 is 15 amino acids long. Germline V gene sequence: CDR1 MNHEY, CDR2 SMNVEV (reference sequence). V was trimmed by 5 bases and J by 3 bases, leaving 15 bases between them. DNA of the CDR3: TGTGCCAGCAGTGCCCCAGCCGCTGGGACAGATACGCAGTATTTT. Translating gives CASSAPAAGTDTQYF.

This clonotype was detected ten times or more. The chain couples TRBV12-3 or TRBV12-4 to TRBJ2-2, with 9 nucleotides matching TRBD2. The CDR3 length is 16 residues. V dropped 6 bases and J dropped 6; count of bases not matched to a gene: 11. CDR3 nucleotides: TGTGCCAGCAGCTTGGGGGGACTAGCCTTGGCCGGGGAGCTGTTTTTT. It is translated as CASSLGGLALAGELFF.

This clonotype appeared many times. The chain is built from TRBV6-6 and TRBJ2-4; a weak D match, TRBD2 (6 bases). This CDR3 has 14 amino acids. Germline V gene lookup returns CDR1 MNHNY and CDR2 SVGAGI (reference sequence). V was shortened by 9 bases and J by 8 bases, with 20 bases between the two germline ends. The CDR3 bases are TGTGCCAGTTCGGAGGCTAGCGAGTTGGACATTCAGTACTTC. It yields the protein CASSEASELDIQYF.

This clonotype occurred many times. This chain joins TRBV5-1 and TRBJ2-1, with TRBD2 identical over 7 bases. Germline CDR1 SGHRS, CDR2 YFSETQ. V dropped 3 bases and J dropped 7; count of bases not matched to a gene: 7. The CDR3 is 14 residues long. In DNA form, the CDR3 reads TGCGCCAGCAGCTATCAAGCGGGGAATAATGAGCAGTTCTTC. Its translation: CASSYQAGNNEQFF.

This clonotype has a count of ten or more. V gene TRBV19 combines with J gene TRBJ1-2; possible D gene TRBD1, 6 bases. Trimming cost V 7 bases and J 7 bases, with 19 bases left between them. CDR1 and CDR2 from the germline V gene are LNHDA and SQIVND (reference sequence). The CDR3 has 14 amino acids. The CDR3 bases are TGTGCCAGTACCCCACTCAGGGGAATCCGTGGCTACACCTTC. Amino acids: CASTPLRGIRGYTF.

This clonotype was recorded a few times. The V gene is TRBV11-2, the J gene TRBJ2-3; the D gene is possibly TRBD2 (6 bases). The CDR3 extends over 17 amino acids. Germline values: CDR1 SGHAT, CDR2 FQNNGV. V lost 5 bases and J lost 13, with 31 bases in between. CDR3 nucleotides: TGTGCCAGCAGCAACTTGATCCAGGCGGGAAGGACCCTATTGGAGTATTTT. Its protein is CASSNLIQAGRTLLEYF.